This T cell receptor beta chain was obtained from a study of blood T cells in healthy people across ages. With 3 bases removed from V and 0 bases from J, the gap between germline ends came to 14 bases. Germline V lookup: CDR1 SGHDN, CDR2 FVKESK. The CDR3 contains 16 residues. It was with a sample-barcoded 5' primer and a J-beta primer mix that a second PCR of about 6 to 12 cycles was run. Via MiXCR, TCRdb re-called the 5' RACE reads, giving one row per CDR3 protein. The sample has roughly 560,000 distinct CDR3 sequences; around 24% are singletons. This sample also appeared in a second study, on T cells of mothers and their children.

This rearrangement joins TRBV14 to TRBJ1-1; unclear D gene. The origin of this receptor is a boy aged 5-17 years in good health. The specimen was blood. DNA of the CDR3: TGTGCCAGCAGCCAGGCGAGGGAGCATTTGAACACTGAAGCTTTCTTT. Translating gives CASSQAREHLNTEAFF.